The present entry profiles one T cell receptor beta chain with its context. Between the trimmed V and J ends, which lost 5 bases and 7 bases, there was a span of 14 bases. CDR1 SGHTA and CDR2 FQGNSA come from the germline V gene. CDR3 length: 13 amino acids. These data come from a study of T cell changes during pregnancy in multiple sclerosis. The table came from immunoSEQ multiplex PCR; TCRdb's copy has only in-frame clones and leaves some out. Of 50,000 or so clones listed, 92% are singletons. The receptor was isolated from a female donor with multiple sclerosis, enrolled in a pregnancy study. The chain joins TRBV7-2 to TRBJ1-2; perhaps TRBD1 as D (6 bases). This specimen was CD4+ T cells from peripheral blood mononuclear cells, taken after pregnancy. CDR3 DNA: TGTGCCAGCAGCGACCAGGGGCACGGTGGCTACACCTTC. It yields the protein CASSDQGHGGYTF.